These 29 T cell receptor beta chains were all obtained from the same sample, sequenced in a study of T cells expressing NK-cell markers. TCRdb reprocessed the 5' RACE reads and keeps a single row for each CDR3 protein, giving no DNA. Its table lists roughly 430,000 distinct CDR3 sequences. Sequencing was performed on blood T cells: a sorted CD56 or NKG2C T cell subset, CD4+ or CD8+ T cells, or bulk PBMC T cells (not recorded which). These receptors were taken from a woman between 18 and 70 years old in good health.

The chain has TRBV14 and TRBJ1-1; the D call of TRBD1 rests on TCRdb alone, since no DNA is present to check it. In germline, CDR1 is SGHDN, CDR2 FVKESK. The CDR3 loop spans 13 amino acids. The CDR3 protein is CASGGQKNTEAFF.

The chain uses TRBV5-6 and TRBJ1-6. The germline V gene has CDR1 SGHDT and CDR2 YYEEEE. The CDR3 has 15 residues. The CDR3 loop is CASSLVVAVNSPLHF.

The J gene is TRBJ2-5, the V gene TRBV20-1; TCRdb outputs TRBD2, but without DNA this stays unchecked. The CDR3 sequence is 15 residues long. Germline V lookup: CDR1 DFQATT, CDR2 SNEGSKA (reference sequence). The CDR3 region is CSSQKLAGGQETQYF.

This sequence joins TRBV7-9 and TRBJ2-5; the TRBD2 assignment by TCRdb is unverifiable without DNA. Germline V gene data show CDR1 as SEHNR and CDR2 as FQNEAQ (reference sequence). The CDR3 sequence is 13 residues long. The CDR3: CASRGPRQETQYF.

The chain is built from TRBV27 and TRBJ2-7. Germline loops: CDR1 MNHEY, CDR2 SMNVEV (reference sequence). The CDR3 runs 13 residues. The CDR3 loop is CASSFTSSYEQYF.

V gene TRBV20-1 combines with J gene TRBJ1-2; the TRBD1 assignment by TCRdb is unverifiable without DNA. The CDR3 totals 11 residues. Germline CDR1 and CDR2: DFQATT and SNEGSKA (reference sequence). CDR3 amino acids: CSAPGGGGYTF.

The gene calls are TRBV7-2 and TRBJ2-4; as DNA is missing, the TRBD1 call by TCRdb cannot be tested. This CDR3 contains 16 residues. Germline lookup yields CDR1 SGHTA and CDR2 FQGNSA. The CDR3 reads CASRMGQGGAKNIQYF.

This chain uses TRBV25-1 with TRBJ2-7. The germline CDR1 and CDR2 sequences are MGHDK and SYGVNS. The CDR3 spans 14 residues. The CDR3 spells CASSSGKGSYEQYF.

V and J are TRBV6-5 and TRBJ2-2; TCRdb selects TRBD2, and the lack of DNA leaves this call unchecked. Germline V gene data show CDR1 as MNHEY and CDR2 as SVGAGI. The CDR3 totals 16 residues. The CDR3 sequence is CASSYLRLAYSGELFF.

The rearrangement uses TRBV4-3 and TRBJ2-1. Germline-derived CDR1 and CDR2 are LGHNA and YSLEER. The CDR3 has 12 residues. The CDR3 sequence is CASSQTDNEQFF.

V is TRBV27 and J is TRBJ2-7; the D gene TCRdb calls, TRBD1, cannot be checked with no DNA. Germline lookup yields CDR1 MNHEY and CDR2 SMNVEV (reference sequence). This CDR3 comprises 15 residues. This CDR3 is CASSFGQGVSYEQYF.

The chain links TRBV20-1 to TRBJ2-7; checking the TCRdb D call of TRBD2 is not possible without DNA. The CDR3 spans 13 residues. Germline V gene data show CDR1 as DFQATT and CDR2 as SNEGSKA (reference sequence). The chain's CDR3 is CSVLWRGSREQYF.

The chain links TRBV12-3 or TRBV12-4 to TRBJ2-2. The CDR3 sequence is 15 residues long. CDR3 sequence: CASSPQIANTGELFF.

This sequence joins TRBV7-2 and TRBJ1-2. Germline values: CDR1 SGHTA, CDR2 FQGNSA. There are 14 residues in the CDR3. The CDR3 loop is CASSLSRGDYGYTF.

The chain employs TRBV7-2 and TRBJ2-5; TCRdb's D gene call, TRBD2, goes unchecked for lack of DNA. This CDR3 contains 14 residues. CDR1 is SGHTA and CDR2 is FQGNSA in the germline V gene. CDR3 residues: CASSYYRETWAQYF.

The chain links TRBV6-5 to TRBJ1-6. The germline gives CDR1 MNHEY, CDR2 SVGAGI. The CDR3 consists of 16 residues. The CDR3 sequence: CASSYLVGTYNSPLHF.

V is TRBV20-1 and J is TRBJ1-5. The CDR3 has 14 residues. Germline lookup yields CDR1 DFQATT and CDR2 SNEGSKA (reference sequence). CDR3 region: CSAINMEGDQPQHF.

V and J are TRBV29-1 and TRBJ2-3; TCRdb outputs TRBD1, but without DNA this stays unchecked. CDR3 length equals 14 residues. CDR1 and CDR2 from the germline V gene are SQVTM and ANQGSEA. The CDR3: CSVRPGPPTDTQYF.

The rearrangement uses TRBV21-1 and TRBJ2-1; the TCRdb D gene call, TRBD2, has no DNA to confirm it. TRBV21-1 is labeled a pseudogene. The CDR3 extends over 18 amino acids. The CDR3 here is CASTLPWTSGKSPNEQFF.

The chain links TRBV12-3 or TRBV12-4 to TRBJ2-1; TCRdb selects TRBD2, and the lack of DNA leaves this call unchecked. This CDR3 comprises 15 residues. The chain's CDR3 is CASSSLAGSYNEQFF.

V is TRBV5-1 and J is TRBJ2-5; the D gene TCRdb calls, TRBD1, cannot be checked with no DNA. Germline CDR1 is SGHRS and CDR2 is YFSETQ. The CDR3 totals 15 residues. The CDR3 spells CASSLDRGAAETQYF.

The V call is TRBV20-1, the J call TRBJ2-2; lacking DNA, the TRBD1 call made by TCRdb goes unchecked. The CDR3 runs 15 residues. Per germline, CDR1 DFQATT and CDR2 SNEGSKA (reference sequence). The CDR3 region is CSASVRGRSTGELFF.

The CDR3 sequence is CASTSAAYNEQFF. The chain employs TRBV6-1 and TRBJ2-1. CDR3 size: 13 residues. Germline CDR1 reads MNHNS; CDR2 reads SASEGT.

The chain couples TRBV15 to TRBJ2-3; TCRdb reports TRBD1, a call that lacks DNA to check it against. The CDR3 contains 14 residues. Germline values: CDR1 LNHNV, CDR2 YYDKDF (reference sequence). This CDR3 reads CATSSLTGPDTQYF.

V and J are TRBV2 and TRBJ2-7; without DNA, the TCRdb call of TRBD1 cannot be checked. Germline values: CDR1 SNHLY, CDR2 FYNNEI. The CDR3 totals 16 residues. The CDR3 spells CASSDPGGLRSYEQYF.

The V gene is TRBV6-5, the J gene TRBJ1-2; TCRdb's D call, TRBD1, is unchecked because there is no DNA. Germline V lookup: CDR1 MNHEY, CDR2 SVGAGI. The CDR3 length is 16 residues. The chain's CDR3 is CASSSQTGSRFYGYTF.

The chain joins TRBV7-9 to TRBJ2-3. The germline CDR1 and CDR2 sequences are SEHNR and FQNEAQ (reference sequence). The CDR3 covers 14 residues. CDR3 amino acids: CASSLAVGADTQYF.

The gene calls are TRBV3-1 and TRBJ2-1; TCRdb calls TRBD1, which cannot be checked without DNA. This CDR3 comprises 17 residues. Germline values: CDR1 LGHDT, CDR2 YNNKEL (reference sequence). CDR3 protein: CASSQEAPRKGYNEQFF.

This chain joins TRBV5-4 and TRBJ2-7; TCRdb's D gene call, TRBD2, goes unchecked for lack of DNA. This CDR3 is 16 amino acids long. Per germline, CDR1 SGHNT and CDR2 YYREEE (reference sequence). CDR3 in amino acids: CASSLKLGTGTYEQYF. The variable domain in full, with the rest retrieved from reference TRBV5-4 and TRBJ2-7, is ETGVTQSPTHLIKTRGQQVTLRCSSQSGHNTVSWYQQALGQGPQFIFQYYREEENGRGNFPPRFSGLQFPNYSSELNVNALELDDSALYLCASSLKLGTGTYEQYFGPGTRLTVT.